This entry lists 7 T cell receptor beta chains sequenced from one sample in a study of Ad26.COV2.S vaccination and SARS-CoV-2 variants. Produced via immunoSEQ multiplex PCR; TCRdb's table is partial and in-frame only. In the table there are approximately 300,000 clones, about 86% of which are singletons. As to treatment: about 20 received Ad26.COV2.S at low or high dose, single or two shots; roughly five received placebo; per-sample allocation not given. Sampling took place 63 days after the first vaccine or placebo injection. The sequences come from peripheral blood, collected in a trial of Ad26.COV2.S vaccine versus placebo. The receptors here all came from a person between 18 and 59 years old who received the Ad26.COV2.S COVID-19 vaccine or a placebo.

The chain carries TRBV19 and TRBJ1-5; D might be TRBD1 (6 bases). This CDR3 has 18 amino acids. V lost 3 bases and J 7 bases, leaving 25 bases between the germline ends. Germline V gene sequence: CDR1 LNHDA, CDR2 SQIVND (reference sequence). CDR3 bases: TGTGCCAGTAGTATCTCCGGGACAAGAAAGCTCTCAGGACAGCCCCAGCATTTT. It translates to CASSISGTRKLSGQPQHF.

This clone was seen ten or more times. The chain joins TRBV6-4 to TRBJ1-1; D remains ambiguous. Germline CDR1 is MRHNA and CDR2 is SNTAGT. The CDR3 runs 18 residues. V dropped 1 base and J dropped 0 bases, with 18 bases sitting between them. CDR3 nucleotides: TGTGCCAGCAGTGACTTCTATCTGATCAGCCCCCTGAACACTGAAGCTTTCTTT. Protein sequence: CASSDFYLISPLNTEAFF.

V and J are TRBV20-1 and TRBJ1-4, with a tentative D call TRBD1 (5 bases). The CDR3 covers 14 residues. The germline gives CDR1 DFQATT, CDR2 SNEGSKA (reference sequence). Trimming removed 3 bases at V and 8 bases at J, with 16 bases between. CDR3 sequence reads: CSASGGFRGEKLFF. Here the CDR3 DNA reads TGCAGTGCTAGTGGGGGGTTTCGCGGAGAAAAACTGTTTTTT.

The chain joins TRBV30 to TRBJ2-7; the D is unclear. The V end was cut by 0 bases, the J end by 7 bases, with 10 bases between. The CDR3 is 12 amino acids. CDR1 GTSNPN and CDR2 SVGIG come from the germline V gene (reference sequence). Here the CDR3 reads CAWSVRVEEQYF. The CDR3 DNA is TGTGCCTGGAGTGTACGGGTGGAAGAGCAGTACTTC.

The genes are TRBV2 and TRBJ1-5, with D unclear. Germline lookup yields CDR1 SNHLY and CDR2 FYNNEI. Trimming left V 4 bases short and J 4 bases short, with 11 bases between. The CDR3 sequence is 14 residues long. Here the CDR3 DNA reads TGTGCCAGCAGTGGGAGGGCGAAAAATCAGCCCCAGCATTTT. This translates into CASSGRAKNQPQHF.

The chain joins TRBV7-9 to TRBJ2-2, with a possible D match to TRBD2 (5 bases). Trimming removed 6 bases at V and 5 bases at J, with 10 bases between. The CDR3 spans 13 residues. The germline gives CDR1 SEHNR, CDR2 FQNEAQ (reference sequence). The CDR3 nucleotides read TGTGCCAGCAGACCTTCGGGGACCGGGGAGCTGTTTTTT. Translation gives CASRPSGTGELFF.

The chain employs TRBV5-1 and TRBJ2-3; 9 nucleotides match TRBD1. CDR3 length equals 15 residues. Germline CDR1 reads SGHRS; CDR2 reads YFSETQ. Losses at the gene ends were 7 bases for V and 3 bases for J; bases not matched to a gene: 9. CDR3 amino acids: CASRGAGTGTDTQYF. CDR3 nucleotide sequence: TGCGCCAGCCGAGGGGCGGGGACAGGGACAGATACGCAGTATTTT. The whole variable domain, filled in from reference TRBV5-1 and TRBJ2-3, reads KAGVTQTPRYLIKTRGQQVTLSCSPISGHRSVSWYQQTPGQGLQFLFEYFSETQRNKGNFPGRFSGRQFSNSRSEMNVSTLELGDSALYLCASRGAGTGTDTQYFGPGTRLTVL.